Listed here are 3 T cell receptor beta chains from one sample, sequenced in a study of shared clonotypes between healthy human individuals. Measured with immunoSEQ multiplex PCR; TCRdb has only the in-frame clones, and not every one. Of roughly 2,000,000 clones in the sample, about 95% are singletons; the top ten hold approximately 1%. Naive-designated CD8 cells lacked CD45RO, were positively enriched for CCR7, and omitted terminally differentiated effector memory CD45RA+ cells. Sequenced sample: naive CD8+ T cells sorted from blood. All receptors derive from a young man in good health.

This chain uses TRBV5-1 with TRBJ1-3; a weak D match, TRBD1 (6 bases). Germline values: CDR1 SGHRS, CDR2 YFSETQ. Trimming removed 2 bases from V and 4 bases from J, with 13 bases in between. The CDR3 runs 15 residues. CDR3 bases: TGCGCCAGCAGCTTCGACAGGAGGGAAGGAAACACCATATATTTT. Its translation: CASSFDRREGNTIYF.

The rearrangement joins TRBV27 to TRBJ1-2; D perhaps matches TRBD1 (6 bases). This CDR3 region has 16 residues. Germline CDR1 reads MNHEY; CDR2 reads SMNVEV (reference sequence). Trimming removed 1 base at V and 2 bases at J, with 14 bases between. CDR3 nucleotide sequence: TGTGCCAGCAGTTTATACGGACAGTCCATAAACTATGGCTACACCTTC. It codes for CASSLYGQSINYGYTF.

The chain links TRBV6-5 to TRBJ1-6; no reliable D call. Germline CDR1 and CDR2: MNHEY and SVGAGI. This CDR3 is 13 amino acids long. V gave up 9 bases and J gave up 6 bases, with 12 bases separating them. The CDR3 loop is CASGEVRNSPLHF. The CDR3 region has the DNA TGTGCCAGTGGAGAGGTGCGTAATTCACCCCTCCACTTT.